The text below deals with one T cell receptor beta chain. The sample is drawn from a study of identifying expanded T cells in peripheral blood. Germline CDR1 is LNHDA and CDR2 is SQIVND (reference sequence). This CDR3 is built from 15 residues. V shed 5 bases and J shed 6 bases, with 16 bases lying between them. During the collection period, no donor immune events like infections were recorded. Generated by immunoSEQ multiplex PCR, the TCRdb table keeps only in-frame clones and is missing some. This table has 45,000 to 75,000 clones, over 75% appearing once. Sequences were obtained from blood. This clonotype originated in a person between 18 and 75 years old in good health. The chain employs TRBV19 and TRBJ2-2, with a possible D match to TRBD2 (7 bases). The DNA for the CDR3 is TGTGCCAGTAGTTCTGGGGGGGGCCGATCCGGGGAGCTGTTTTTT. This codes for CASSSGGGRSGELFF.